This T cell receptor beta chain was observed in a study of CD8+CD57+ T cells in acquired aplastic anemia. Study outcomes and limitations: Between patients and controls, twenty-nine CD8+ CDR3 sequences were found in common.

The use of genomic DNA as template underpinned the TCR beta VDJ and CDR3 profiling. TCRdb re-called the reads through MiXCR, storing one row per CDR3 protein. The table records 250,000 to 300,000 distinct CDR3 sequences, 56% of them present only once. CD8+CD57+ cell expansion, shown by flow cytometry, had occurred in the patients selected for sequencing. Receipt of therapy had not occurred in any patient by the time of blood sampling. About this clonotype: The antigen is unknown.

This CDR3 comprises 15 residues. Trimming left V 4 bases short and J 3 bases short, with 15 bases between. The receptor was isolated from a human donor with aplastic anemia. The genes are TRBV12-3 or TRBV12-4 and TRBJ1-2; TRBD1 might be the D (5 bases). The sequenced material came from sorted CD4+, CD8+, or CD8+CD57+ T cells (not recorded which) from PBMCs. The CDR3 here is CASSSGGTGDYGYTF. CDR3 DNA sequence: TGTGCCAGCAGTTCTGGGGGAACGGGGGACTATGGCTACACCTTC.